The rows below give T cell receptor beta chains drawn from one sample of a study of regulatory T cells in long-lasting Graves disease. In TCRdb, the multiplex PCR reads were re-called with MiXCR into one record per CDR3 protein. The repertoire holds 350,000 to 450,000 distinct CDR3 sequences, with 20% to 25% as singletons. The source material was peripheral blood mononuclear cells (PBMCs), sampled when the disease was refractory, from a patient treated with antithyroid drugs. The receptors here all came from a female donor with Graves disease. Each CDR3 is given with its conserved first and last residue. A D gene is named only where the DNA matches it firmly. Clone size is stated in some rows and not others, as once, few, many or a class when expanded.

d_call,clone_size,j_call,v_call,cdr3_nt,cdr3_aa
NA,NA,TRBJ2-1,TRBV2,TGTGCCAGCCTTTCCCAAGACAGGCGGCAGTTCTTC,CASLSQDRRQFF
TRBD1,many,TRBJ1-4,TRBV24-1,TGTGCCACCAGTGACCCTCGGACAGGGATAGGTGAAAAACTGTTTTTT,CATSDPRTGIGEKLFF
NA,NA,TRBJ2-7,TRBV7-9,TGTGCCAGCAGCGGGACGTGGAGCTCCTACGAGCAGTACTTC,CASSGTWSSYEQYF
NA,many,TRBJ2-7,TRBV6-1,TGTGCCAGCAGTGAAGGGGGCTACAGGGAGGCGTACGAGCAGTACTTC,CASSEGGYREAYEQYF
TRBD2,NA,TRBJ2-3,TRBV30,TGTGCCTCCCGACTAGCGGGAGATACGCAGTATTTT,CASRLAGDTQYF
TRBD2,NA,TRBJ2-7,TRBV7-2,TGTGCCAGCAGCTTACTAGCGGGAGGTGGCAACGAGCAGTACTTC,CASSLLAGGGNEQYF
TRBD1,many,TRBJ1-1,TRBV28,TGTGCCAGCAGGTGGAGTGGGACAGGGTTTGGTGAAGCTTTCTTT,CASRWSGTGFGEAFF
TRBD1,few,TRBJ1-6,TRBV3-1,TGTGCCAGCAGACGGGGACAGGGGAATTCACCCCTCCACTTT,CASRRGQGNSPLHF
NA,NA,TRBJ2-7,TRBV20-1,TGCAGTGCTAGAGATTCGGTGAATTACGAGCAGTACTTC,CSARDSVNYEQYF
NA,NA,TRBJ1-5,TRBV3-1,TGTGCCAGCAGCCAAGATACGCCCGGGGTGGGCAATCAGCCCCAGCATTTT,CASSQDTPGVGNQPQHF
NA,NA,TRBJ2-7,TRBV6-1,TGTGCCAGCATTTGGGTCAACGAGCAGTACTTC,CASIWVNEQYF
NA,few,TRBJ2-7,TRBV28,TGTGCCAGCAGTTTTTCCCTACCTGGCGAGTACTACGAGCAGTACTTC,CASSFSLPGEYYEQYF
NA,many,TRBJ2-5,TRBV12-3/TRBV12-4,TGTGCCAGCAGTTTAGAGGGACGCGCACAAGAGACCCAGTACTTC,CASSLEGRAQETQYF
NA,NA,TRBJ2-2,TRBV12-3/TRBV12-4,TGTGCCAGCAGTGGTGATTTGTCCGGGGAGCTGTTTTTT,CASSGDLSGELFF
NA,many,TRBJ2-5,TRBV15,TGTGCCACCAGCAGATCCCGGAGGAGTCAAGAGACCCAGTACTTC,CATSRSRRSQETQYF
TRBD1,few,TRBJ2-2,TRBV6-1,TGTGCCAGCAGTAAATACACGGACAGGGGGGTTATCGGGGAGCTGTTTTTT,CASSKYTDRGVIGELFF
TRBD1,NA,TRBJ2-5,TRBV18,TGTGCCAGCTCCCGCGAGACAGGGCTCCAAGAGACCCAGTACTTC,CASSRETGLQETQYF
TRBD2,NA,TRBJ2-3,TRBV5-1,TGCGCCAGCAGCTCGGGACTAGCCAACGGTGGCACAGATACGCAGTATTTT,CASSSGLANGGTDTQYF
TRBD2,NA,TRBJ2-7,TRBV7-8,TGTGCCAGCAGCCCCCCAGGACAGGCCGACAGGAATAGCGGGAGGACCATTTCCTACGAGCAGTACTTC,CASSPPGQADRNSGRTISYEQYF
TRBD2,many,TRBJ2-5,TRBV28,TGTGCCAGCACCTTAGGGACTAGCGGTTCCCAAGAGACCCAGTACTTC,CASTLGTSGSQETQYF
NA,many,TRBJ1-4,TRBV9,TGTGCCAGCAGCGTAGGAGGGCAGATAAATGAAAAACTGTTTTTT,CASSVGGQINEKLFF
TRBD2,few,TRBJ2-5,TRBV20-1,TGCAGTGCTAGACGGACTAGCGGGGACTCCGGGGAGACCCAGTACTTC,CSARRTSGDSGETQYF
TRBD1,many,TRBJ1-4,TRBV5-1,TGCGCCAGCAGCTTGAGGGGGCATGAAAAACTGTTTTTT,CASSLRGHEKLFF
TRBD2,NA,TRBJ2-5,TRBV6-1,TGTGCCAGCAAAACTAGCGGCGAAGGGACCCAGTACTTC,CASKTSGEGTQYF
NA,many,TRBJ2-7,TRBV2,TGTGCCAGCAATCAGGCAGCCCGGGGGTACTTC,CASNQAARGYF
NA,many,TRBJ2-7,TRBV28,TGTGCCAGCAGTTTATTAGTGACAGGTGGAGAGCAGTACTTC,CASSLLVTGGEQYF
NA,many,TRBJ1-1,TRBV2,TGTGCCAGCAGCCAAACCACTAGGAACACTGAAGCTTTCTTT,CASSQTTRNTEAFF
TRBD2,NA,TRBJ2-1,TRBV20-1,TGCAGTGCTAGAGATTGGGGAGGGCGGTTTAATGAGCAGTTCTTC,CSARDWGGRFNEQFF
TRBD2,few,TRBJ2-5,TRBV27,TGTGCCAGCAGTTTGGCCCCCGGGGGGGACCAAGAGACCCAGTACTTC,CASSLAPGGDQETQYF
TRBD2,few,TRBJ2-2,TRBV27,TGTGCCAGCAGTTTATCGGGGGACATAGCGGGAGGTTTCGCCGGGGAGCTGTTTTTT,CASSLSGDIAGGFAGELFF
NA,few,TRBJ2-7,TRBV4-1,TGCGCCAGCAGCCAAGAAACGGCCTACGAGCAGTACTTC,CASSQETAYEQYF
NA,NA,TRBJ2-6,TRBV5-1,TGCGCCAGCAGCTTGGAGTTTGCTGGGGCCAACGTCCTGACTTTC,CASSLEFAGANVLTF
NA,NA,TRBJ2-2,TRBV6-1,TGTGCCAGCAGTCCCCAGCGGAACACCGGGGAGCTGTTTTTT,CASSPQRNTGELFF
NA,NA,TRBJ2-7,TRBV27,TGTGCCAGCAGTTGGGCCGACACCTTATACGAGCAGTACTTC,CASSWADTLYEQYF
NA,many,TRBJ2-6,TRBV6-2/TRBV6-3,TGTGCCAGCAGTTCGGGCGGGGCCAACGTCCTGACTTTC,CASSSGGANVLTF
TRBD1,NA,TRBJ1-4,TRBV25-1,TGTGCCAGCAAGGGGGCAGCTTATGAAAAACTGTTTTTT,CASKGAAYEKLFF
TRBD2,NA,TRBJ2-2,TRBV11-2,TGTGCCAGCAGCTTAGGGGGCCGGGTAGCGGGATTGACCGGGGAGCTGTTTTTT,CASSLGGRVAGLTGELFF
TRBD2,NA,TRBJ2-7,TRBV7-2,TGTGCCGGCAGCACCGGACTAGCGGGAAGCTACGAGCAGTACTTC,CAGSTGLAGSYEQYF
TRBD1,many,TRBJ2-7,TRBV28,TGTGCCAGCAGTCCGCAGGGGGCTCGTTTCGAGCAGTACTTC,CASSPQGARFEQYF
TRBD1,many,TRBJ1-5,TRBV28,TGTGCCAGCAGTTCGGACAGGGACGTGGGTCAGCCCCAGCATTTT,CASSSDRDVGQPQHF